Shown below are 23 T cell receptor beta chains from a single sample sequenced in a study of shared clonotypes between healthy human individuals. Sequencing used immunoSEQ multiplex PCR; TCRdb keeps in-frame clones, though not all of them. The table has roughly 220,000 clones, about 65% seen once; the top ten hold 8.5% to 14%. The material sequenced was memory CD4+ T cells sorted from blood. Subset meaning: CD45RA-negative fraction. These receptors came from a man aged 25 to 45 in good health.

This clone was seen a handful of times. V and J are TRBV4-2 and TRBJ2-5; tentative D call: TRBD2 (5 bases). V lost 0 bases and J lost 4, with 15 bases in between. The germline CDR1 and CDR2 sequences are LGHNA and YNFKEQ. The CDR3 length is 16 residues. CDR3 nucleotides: TGTGCCAGCAGCCAAGAGGGGAGCTCATTTCTAGAGACCCAGTACTTC. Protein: CASSQEGSSFLETQYF.

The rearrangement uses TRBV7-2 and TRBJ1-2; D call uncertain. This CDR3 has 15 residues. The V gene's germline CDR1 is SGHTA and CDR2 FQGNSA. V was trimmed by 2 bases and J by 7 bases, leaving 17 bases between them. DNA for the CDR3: TGTGCCAGCAGCTTATTTGGGGAGGGCCAGCGTGGCTACACCTTC. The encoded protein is CASSLFGEGQRGYTF. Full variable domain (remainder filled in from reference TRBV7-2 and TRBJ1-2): GAGVSQSPSNKVTEKGKDVELRCDPISGHTALYWYRQSLGQGLEFLIYFQGNSAPDKSGLPSDRFSAERTGGSVSTLTIQRTQQEDSAVYLCASSLFGEGQRGYTFGSGTRLTVV.

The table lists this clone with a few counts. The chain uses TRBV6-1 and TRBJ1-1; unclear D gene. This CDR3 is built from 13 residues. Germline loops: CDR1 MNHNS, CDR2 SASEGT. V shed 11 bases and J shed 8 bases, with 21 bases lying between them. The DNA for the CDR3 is TGTGCCTTAAGGGTAGTATCGGGTGGAGAAGCTTTCTTT. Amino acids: CALRVVSGGEAFF.

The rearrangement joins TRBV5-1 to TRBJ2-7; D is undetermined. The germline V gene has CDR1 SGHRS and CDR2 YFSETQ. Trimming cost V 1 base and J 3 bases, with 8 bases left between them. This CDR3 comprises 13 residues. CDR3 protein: CASSLTLSYEQYF. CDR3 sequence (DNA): TGCGCCAGCAGCTTGACACTAAGCTACGAGCAGTACTTC.

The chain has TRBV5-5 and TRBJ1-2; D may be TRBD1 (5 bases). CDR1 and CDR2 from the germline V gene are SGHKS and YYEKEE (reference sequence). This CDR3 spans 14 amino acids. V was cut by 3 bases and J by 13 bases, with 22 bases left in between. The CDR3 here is CASSSATRATATTF. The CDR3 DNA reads TGTGCCAGCAGCTCGGCCACCAGGGCAACGGCTACCACCTTC.

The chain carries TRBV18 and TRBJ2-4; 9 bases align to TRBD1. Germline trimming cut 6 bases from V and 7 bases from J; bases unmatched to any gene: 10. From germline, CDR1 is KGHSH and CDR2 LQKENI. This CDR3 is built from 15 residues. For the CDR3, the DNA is TGTGCCAGCTCCGCCCGGGACAGGGTCCAGAACATTCAGTACTTC. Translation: CASSARDRVQNIQYF.

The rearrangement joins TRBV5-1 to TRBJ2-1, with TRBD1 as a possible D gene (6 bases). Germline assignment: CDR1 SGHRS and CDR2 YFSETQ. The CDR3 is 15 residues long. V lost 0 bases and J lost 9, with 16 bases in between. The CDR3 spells CASSLALTGYAEQFF. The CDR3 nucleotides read TGCGCCAGCAGCTTGGCACTTACAGGGTACGCTGAGCAGTTCTTC. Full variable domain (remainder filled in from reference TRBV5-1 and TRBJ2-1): KAGVTQTPRYLIKTRGQQVTLSCSPISGHRSVSWYQQTPGQGLQFLFEYFSETQRNKGNFPGRFSGRQFSNSRSEMNVSTLELGDSALYLCASSLALTGYAEQFFGPGTRLTVL.

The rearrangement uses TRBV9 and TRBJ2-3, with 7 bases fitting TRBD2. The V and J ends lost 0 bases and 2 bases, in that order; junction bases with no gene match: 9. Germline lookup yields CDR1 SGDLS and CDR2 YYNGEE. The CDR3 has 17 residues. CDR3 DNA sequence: TGTGCCAGCAGCGTAGTTGGGCTAGCGGATTACACAGATACGCAGTATTTT. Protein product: CASSVVGLADYTDTQYF.

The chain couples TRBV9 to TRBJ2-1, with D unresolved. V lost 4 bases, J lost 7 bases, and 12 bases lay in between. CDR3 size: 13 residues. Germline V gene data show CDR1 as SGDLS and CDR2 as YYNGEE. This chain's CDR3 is CASSPSQRNEQFF. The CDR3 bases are TGTGCCAGCAGCCCGTCTCAGAGGAATGAGCAGTTCTTC.

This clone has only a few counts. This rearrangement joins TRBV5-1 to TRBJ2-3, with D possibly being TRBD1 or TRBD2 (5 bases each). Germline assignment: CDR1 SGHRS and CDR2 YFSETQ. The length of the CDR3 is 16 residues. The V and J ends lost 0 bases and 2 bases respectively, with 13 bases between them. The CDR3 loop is CASSLDGTRATDTQYF. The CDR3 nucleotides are TGCGCCAGCAGCTTGGATGGGACGCGGGCCACAGATACGCAGTATTTT.

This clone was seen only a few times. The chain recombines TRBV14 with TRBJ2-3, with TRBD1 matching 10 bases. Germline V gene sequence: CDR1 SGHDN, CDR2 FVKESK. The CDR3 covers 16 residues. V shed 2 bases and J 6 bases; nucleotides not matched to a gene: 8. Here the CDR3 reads CASSQRGTGASDTQYF. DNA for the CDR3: TGTGCCAGCAGCCAAAGGGGGACAGGGGCGTCGGATACGCAGTATTTT.

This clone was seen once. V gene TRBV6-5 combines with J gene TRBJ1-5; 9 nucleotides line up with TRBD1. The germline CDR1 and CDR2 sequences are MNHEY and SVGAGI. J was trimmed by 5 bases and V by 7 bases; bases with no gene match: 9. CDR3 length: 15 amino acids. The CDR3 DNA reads TGTGCCAGCAAGAAGAGACAGGGGGACGATCAGCCCCAGCATTTT. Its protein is CASKKRQGDDQPQHF.

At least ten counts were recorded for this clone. The DNA for the CDR3 is TGTGCCAGCAGCTTGCTTAGCGGGAGGCGCACCGGGGAGCTGTTTTTT. Translated, it gives CASSLLSGRRTGELFF. The J gene is TRBJ2-2, the V gene TRBV7-2; TRBD2 matches 10 bases. J gave up 4 bases and V 3 bases, and 5 bases lay outside the gene matches. Germline CDR1 SGHTA, CDR2 FQGNSA. The CDR3 is 16 residues long.

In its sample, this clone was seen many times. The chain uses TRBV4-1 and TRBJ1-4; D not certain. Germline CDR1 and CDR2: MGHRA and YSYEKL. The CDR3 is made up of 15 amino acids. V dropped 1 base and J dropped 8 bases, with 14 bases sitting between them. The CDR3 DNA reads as TGCGCCAGCAGCCAAGCGGGTCGGGTTGGCGAAAAACTGTTTTTT. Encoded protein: CASSQAGRVGEKLFF.

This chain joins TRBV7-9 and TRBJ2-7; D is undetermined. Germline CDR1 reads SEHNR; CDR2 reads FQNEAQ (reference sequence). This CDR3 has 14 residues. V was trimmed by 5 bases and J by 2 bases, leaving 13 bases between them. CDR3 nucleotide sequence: TGTGCCAGCAGCCGCCGGGCGGAAGCCTACGAGCAGTACTTC. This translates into CASSRRAEAYEQYF. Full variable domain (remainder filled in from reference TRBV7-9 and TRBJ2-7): DTGVSQNPRHKITKRGQNVTFRCDPISEHNRLYWYRQTLGQGPEFLTYFQNEAQLEKSRLLSDRFSAERPKGSFSTLEIQRTEQGDSAMYLCASSRRAEAYEQYFGPGTRLTVT.

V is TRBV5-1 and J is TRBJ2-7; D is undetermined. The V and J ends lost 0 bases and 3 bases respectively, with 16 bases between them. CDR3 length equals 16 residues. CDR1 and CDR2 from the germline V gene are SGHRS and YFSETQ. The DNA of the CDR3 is TGCGCCAGCAGCTTGGGGAGCCTGCCCAAGAACTACGAGCAGTACTTC. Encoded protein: CASSLGSLPKNYEQYF.

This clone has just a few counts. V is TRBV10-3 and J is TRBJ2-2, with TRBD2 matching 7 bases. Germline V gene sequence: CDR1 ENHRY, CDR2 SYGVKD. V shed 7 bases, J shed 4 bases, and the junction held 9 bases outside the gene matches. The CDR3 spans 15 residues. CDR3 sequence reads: CAIMGLAESTGELFF. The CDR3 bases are TGTGCCATCATGGGGCTAGCGGAAAGCACCGGGGAGCTGTTTTTT.

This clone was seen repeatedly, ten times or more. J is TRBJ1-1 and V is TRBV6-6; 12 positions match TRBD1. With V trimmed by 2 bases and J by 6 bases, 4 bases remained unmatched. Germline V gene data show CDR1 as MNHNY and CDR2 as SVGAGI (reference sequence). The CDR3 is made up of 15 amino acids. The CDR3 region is CASSYRGTGGSEAFF. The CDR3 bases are TGTGCCAGCAGTTACCGCGGGACAGGGGGCTCTGAAGCTTTCTTT.

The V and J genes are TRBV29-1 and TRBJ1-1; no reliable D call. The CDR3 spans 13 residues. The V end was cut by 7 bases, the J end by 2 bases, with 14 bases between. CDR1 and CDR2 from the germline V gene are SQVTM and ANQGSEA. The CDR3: CSALRSTNTEAFF. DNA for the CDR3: TGCAGCGCCCTGCGGTCGACAAACACTGAAGCTTTCTTT.

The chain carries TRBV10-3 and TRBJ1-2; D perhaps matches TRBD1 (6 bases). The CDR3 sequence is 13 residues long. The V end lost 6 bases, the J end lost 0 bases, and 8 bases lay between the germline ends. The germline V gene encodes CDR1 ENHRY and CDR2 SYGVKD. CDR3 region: CAIRDSPNYGYTF. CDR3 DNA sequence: TGTGCCATCAGGGACAGCCCTAACTATGGCTACACCTTC.

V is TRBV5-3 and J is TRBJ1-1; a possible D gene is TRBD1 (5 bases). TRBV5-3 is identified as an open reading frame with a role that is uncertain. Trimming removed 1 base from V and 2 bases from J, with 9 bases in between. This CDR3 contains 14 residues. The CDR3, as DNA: TGTGCCAGAAGCTTGCGTGACAGTAACACTGAAGCTTTCTTT. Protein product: CARSLRDSNTEAFF.

CDR3 nucleotide sequence: TGTGCCAGTACCCATCTAGCGGGAGCAAGCACAGATACGCAGTATTTT. Protein sequence: CASTHLAGASTDTQYF. This sequence joins TRBV19 and TRBJ2-3, with 10 bases identical to TRBD2. CDR1 and CDR2 (germline): LNHDA, SQIVND (reference sequence). Trimming took 7 bases from V and 0 from J; bases not matched to a gene: 7. The CDR3 consists of 16 residues. The full variable domain, completed using reference TRBV19 and TRBJ2-3, is DGGITQSPKYLFRKEGQNVTLSCEQNLNHDAMYWYRQDPGQGLRLIYYSQIVNDFQKGDIAEGYSVSREKKESFPLTVTSAQKNPTAFYLCASTHLAGASTDTQYFGPGTRLTVL.

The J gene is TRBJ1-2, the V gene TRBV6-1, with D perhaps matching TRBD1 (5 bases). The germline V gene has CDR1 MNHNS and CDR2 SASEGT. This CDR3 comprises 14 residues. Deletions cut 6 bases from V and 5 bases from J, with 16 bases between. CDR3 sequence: CASRTSGPAYGYTF. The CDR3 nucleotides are TGTGCCAGCAGGACTTCAGGGCCTGCTTATGGCTACACCTTC.